The clone carrying this TCR beta chain was seen ten or more times. Its target is not known. Some clones are missing from TCRdb's copy, which holds only in-frame ones; the method was immunoSEQ multiplex PCR. The sample consists of roughly 76,000 clones, approximately 85% of them appearing once. Deletions cut 1 base from V and 4 bases from J, with 8 bases between. Looked up from germline, CDR1 is SGHAT and CDR2 is FQNNGV. The CDR3 has 13 amino acids. Time point meaning: week 23, last vaccination. Each vaccine dose was 300 ug of mutant IDH1 20-mer peptide, with topical imiquimod. The source of the sample is a study of a mutant IDH1 vaccine in newly diagnosed glioma. Study overall: Vaccination started 4-6 weeks after radiotherapy alone, or with temozolomide cycles. Those enrolled had earlier been treated with radiotherapy, temozolomide, or both, mostly both.

V usage is TRBV11-2 and J usage is TRBJ2-7, with D possibly being TRBD1 (5 bases). The specimen was PBMCs, collected from a glioma patient whose treatment included an IDH1 peptide vaccine. This clonotype originated in a man aged 30-40 years with glioma. Some clones in this sample may be carry-over from other donors' samples. The CDR3 protein is CASSLGAGYEQYF. The CDR3 DNA is TGTGCCAGCAGCTTAGGAGCAGGGTACGAGCAGTACTTC.